The 13 T cell receptor beta chains below all came from one sample that was sequenced in a study of vaccination and CD4 T cells after COVID-19 (dated by TCRdb to between 2021 and 2024). The antigens these receptors bind are not known. Reading the label with the study, this specimen's treatment or condition is: approximately nine-day PBMC culture with coronavirus spike peptide pools or control peptides (ViraFEST assay). Receptor amplification or capture employed PCR. Reads for this sample came from an Illumina iSeq 100. At the Johns Hopkins FTIC core, DNA from the cultured CD4+ T cells underwent TCR sequencing with the Oncomine TCR Beta short-read assay. In-frame beta chains were kept once TCRdb had trimmed the public reads at Q25 with fastp and called clones with MiXCR. Every CDR3 protein is listed once, alongside the most common genes and DNA of its rows. Here the sample has around 13,000 distinct CDR3 sequences; roughly 29% occur a single time. The ten biggest clones cover roughly 13% of the sample.

The input for sequencing was CD4+ T cells from blood, cultured in vitro, taken after SARS-CoV-2 vaccination. The source is a human donor who had recovered from COVID-19.

The chain joins TRBV12-3 or TRBV12-4 to TRBJ1-2; D unresolved. V was clipped by 3 bases and J by 4 bases, with 6 bases between them. This CDR3 spans 12 amino acids. The CDR3 bases are TGTGCCAGCAGTTTGAGGCTCTATGGCTACACCTTC. It specifies CASSLRLYGYTF.

V is TRBV6-1 and J is TRBJ2-1, with 8 bases identical to TRBD1. Germline V CDR1 and CDR2: MNHNS, SASEGT. V lost 6 bases, J lost 0 bases, and 10 bases stayed unmatched. The CDR3 sequence is 17 residues long. Written as DNA, the CDR3 is TGTGCCAGCAGCAGGACAGGGCCCCCCCTCTCCTACAATGAGCAGTTCTTC. Translated: CASSRTGPPLSYNEQFF.

This clonotype was detected only a few times. V and J are TRBV10-3 and TRBJ2-2; TRBD2 is a possible D gene (6 bases). V dropped 8 bases and J dropped 4 bases, with 17 bases sitting between them. This CDR3 comprises 15 residues. Germline CDR1 is ENHRY and CDR2 is SYGVKD. The CDR3 region is CAILRERTVTGELFF. DNA for the CDR3: TGTGCCATCCTTCGGGAGAGGACCGTCACCGGGGAGCTGTTTTTT.

The chain has TRBV27 and TRBJ2-7; TRBD1 matches at 8 bases. The CDR3 sequence is 14 residues long. J was trimmed by 4 bases and V by 5 bases; bases with no gene match: 7. Looked up from germline, CDR1 is MNHEY and CDR2 is SMNVEV (reference sequence). CDR3 amino acids: CASSLRQGTYEQYF. As DNA, the CDR3 is TGTGCCAGCAGTCTAAGACAGGGGACATACGAGCAGTACTTC.

V usage is TRBV7-8 and J usage is TRBJ1-5; D is undetermined. Trimming took 2 bases from V and 6 from J, leaving 11 bases between them. Per the germline V gene, CDR1 is SGHVS and CDR2 is FQNEAQ. CDR3 length equals 14 residues. The CDR3 spells CASSLSSVAQPQHF. CDR3 DNA: TGTGCCAGCAGCTTAAGCAGTGTTGCTCAGCCCCAGCATTTT.

The chain carries TRBV20-1 and TRBJ1-1; no clear D gene. The CDR3 is 13 amino acids. Germline CDR1 reads DFQATT; CDR2 reads SNEGSKA (reference sequence). The ends were cut back, 0 bases at V and 8 bases at J, with 13 bases in the middle. CDR3 sequence: CSARDPLSLEAFF. The CDR3 DNA is TGCAGTGCTAGAGATCCCCTGTCCCTGGAAGCTTTCTTT.

The rearrangement links TRBV6-5 to TRBJ2-5, with a possible D match to TRBD2 (7 bases). Trimming removed 3 bases from V and 4 bases from J, with 15 bases in between. Germline CDR1 and CDR2: MNHEY and SVGAGI. The CDR3 contains 15 residues. In DNA form, the CDR3 reads TGTGCCAGCAGTTATCGGGGGGCGGAGGGAGAGACCCAGTACTTC. Amino acids: CASSYRGAEGETQYF.

V gene TRBV29-1 combines with J gene TRBJ1-2, with TRBD1 as a possible D gene (5 bases). The CDR3 is 12 amino acids. V lost 3 bases and J 8 bases, leaving 13 bases between the germline ends. Germline lookup yields CDR1 SQVTM and CDR2 ANQGSEA. For the CDR3, the DNA is TGCAGCGTTGATTGTGGGGCTCGCGGCTACACCTTC. This translates into CSVDCGARGYTF.

This clonotype showed up just once. The V call is TRBV7-3, the J call TRBJ2-1; 12 nucleotides align to TRBD1. Germline V gene lookup returns CDR1 SGHTA and CDR2 FQGTGA. The CDR3 is 17 residues long. V gave up 1 base and J gave up 9 bases; unmatched junction bases: 10. CDR3 sequence: CASSLRGPGQGASEQFF. CDR3 nucleotide sequence: TGTGCCAGCAGCTTAAGGGGCCCGGGACAGGGGGCATCTGAGCAGTTCTTC.

The sample holds a few counts of this clonotype. The chain employs TRBV10-3 and TRBJ1-2; D is uncertain. The CDR3 spans 13 residues. The germline V and J ends were trimmed by 9 bases and 2 bases, with 13 bases remaining between them. CDR1 and CDR2 (germline): ENHRY, SYGVKD. This chain's CDR3 is CAISTGLNYGYTF. The CDR3 nucleotides are TGTGCCATATCGACTGGGTTGAACTATGGCTACACCTTC.

This clonotype occurred a few times. The rearrangement joins TRBV6-2 or TRBV6-3 to TRBJ1-3; the D gene is possibly TRBD1 (6 bases). V was shortened by 7 bases and J by 5 bases, with 15 bases between the two germline ends. Germline V gene sequence: CDR1 MNHEY, CDR2 SVGEGT. This CDR3 has 14 residues. The CDR3 protein is CASNLQGRRNTIYF. CDR3 nucleotide sequence: TGTGCCAGCAACCTACAGGGACGTCGAAACACCATATATTTT.

On this clonotype: This may arise from a read error, as a much more abundant clone is one base away. This sequence joins TRBV24-1 and TRBJ2-5; D possibly corresponds to TRBD2 (6 bases). Per the germline V gene, CDR1 is KGHDR and CDR2 is SFDVKD. Trimming took 6 bases from V and 1 from J, leaving 17 bases between them. This CDR3 has 16 residues. Here the CDR3 DNA reads TGTGCCACCAGTAACCCTGGGACTGCAGCCCAAGAGACCCAGTACTTC. This translates into CATSNPGTAAQETQYF.

The chain links TRBV6-1 to TRBJ1-2; D gene uncertain. Germline-derived CDR1 and CDR2 are MNHNS and SASEGT. V lost 8 bases and J 7 bases, leaving 17 bases between the germline ends. The CDR3 totals 13 residues. The CDR3 DNA reads TGTGCCAGCCGTATACCCCTACGAGGTGGCTACACCTTC. The encoded protein is CASRIPLRGGYTF.